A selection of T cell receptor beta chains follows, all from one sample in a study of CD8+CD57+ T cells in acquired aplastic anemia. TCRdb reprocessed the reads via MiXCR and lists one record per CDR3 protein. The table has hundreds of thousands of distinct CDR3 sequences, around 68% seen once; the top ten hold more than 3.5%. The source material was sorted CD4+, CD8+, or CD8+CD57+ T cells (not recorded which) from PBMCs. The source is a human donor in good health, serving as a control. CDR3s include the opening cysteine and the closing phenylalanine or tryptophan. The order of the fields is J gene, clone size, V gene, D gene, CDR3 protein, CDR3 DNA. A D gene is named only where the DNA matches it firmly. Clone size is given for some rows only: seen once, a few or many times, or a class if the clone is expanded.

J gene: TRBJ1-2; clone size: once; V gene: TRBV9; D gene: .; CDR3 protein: CASSHSDGYTYSF; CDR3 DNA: TGTGCCAGCAGCCACTCGGATGGCTACACCTACAGTTTC
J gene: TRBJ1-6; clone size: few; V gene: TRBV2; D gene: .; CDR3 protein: CASSDLGAYNSPLHF; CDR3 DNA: TGTGCCAGCAGTGACTTGGGTGCCTATAATTCACCCCTCCACTTT
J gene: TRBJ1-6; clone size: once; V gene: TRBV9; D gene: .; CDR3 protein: CASSVGSKSSPHF; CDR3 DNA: TGTGCCAGCAGCGTTGGCAGTAAGTCTTCACCCCACTTT
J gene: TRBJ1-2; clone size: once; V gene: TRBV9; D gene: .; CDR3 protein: CASSQAANGGAIF; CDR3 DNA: TGTGCCAGCAGTCAAGCAGCGAATGGTGGCGCTATCTTC
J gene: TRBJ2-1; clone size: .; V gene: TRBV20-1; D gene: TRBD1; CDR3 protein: CSARTGGLHNEQFF; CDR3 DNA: TGCAGTGCCCGGACAGGGGGTTTACACAATGAGCAGTTCTTC
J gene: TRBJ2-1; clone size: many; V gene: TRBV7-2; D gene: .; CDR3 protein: CASSLGEGGRRKFF; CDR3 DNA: TGTGCCAGCAGCTTAGGAGAGGGGGGGCGCCGAAAGTTCTTC
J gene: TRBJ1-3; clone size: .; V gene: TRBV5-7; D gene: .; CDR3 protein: CASSPTASSGNTIYF; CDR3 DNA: TGTGCCAGCTCACCAACGGCGTCCTCCGGAAACACCATATATTTT
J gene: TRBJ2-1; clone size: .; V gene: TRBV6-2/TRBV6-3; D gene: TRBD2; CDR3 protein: CASSRKAYSAGASNEQFF; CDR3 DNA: TGTGCCAGCAGCCGAAAGGCCTACTCAGCGGGAGCGTCCAATGAGCAGTTCTTC
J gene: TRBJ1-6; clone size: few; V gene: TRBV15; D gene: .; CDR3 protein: CATSRGGNSPLHF; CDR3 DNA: TGTGCCACCAGCAGAGGGGGAAATTCACCCCTCCACTTT
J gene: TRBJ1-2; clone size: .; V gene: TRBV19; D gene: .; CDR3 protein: CASSASTVANYGYTF; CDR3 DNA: TGTGCCAGTAGCGCCTCGACAGTAGCTAACTATGGCTACACCTTC
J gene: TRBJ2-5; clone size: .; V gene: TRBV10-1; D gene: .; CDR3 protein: CASSDPGETQYF; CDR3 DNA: TGCGCCAGCAGTGACCCAGGGGAGACCCAGTACTTC
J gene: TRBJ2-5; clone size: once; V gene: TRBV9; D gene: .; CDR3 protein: CASSLRGGGETKYF; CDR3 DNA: TGCGCCAGCAGCTTGAGGGGGGGCGGTGAGACCAAGTACTTC
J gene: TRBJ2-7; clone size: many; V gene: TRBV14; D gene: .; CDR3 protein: CASSRARYEQYF; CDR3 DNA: TGTGCCAGCAGCCGAGCGAGGTACGAGCAGTACTTC
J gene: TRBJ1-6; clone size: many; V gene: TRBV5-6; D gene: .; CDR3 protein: CASSRRGLYNSPLHF; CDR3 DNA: TGTGCCAGCAGCCGACGGGGCCTCTATAATTCACCCCTCCACTTT
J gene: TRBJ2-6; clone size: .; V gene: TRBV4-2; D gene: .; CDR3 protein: CASSQGNRANVLTF; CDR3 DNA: TGTGCCAGCAGCCAAGGGAACCGGGCCAACGTCCTGACTTTC
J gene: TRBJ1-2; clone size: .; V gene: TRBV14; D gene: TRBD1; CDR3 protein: CASSLRQGIGSTF; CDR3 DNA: TGTGCCAGCAGCTTGAGACAGGGTATTGGCTCCACCTTC
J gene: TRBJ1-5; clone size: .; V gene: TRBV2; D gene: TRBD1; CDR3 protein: CASSEGRQGGQPQHF; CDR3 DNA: TGTGCCAGCAGTGAAGGTAGACAGGGTGGGCAGCCCCAGCATTTT
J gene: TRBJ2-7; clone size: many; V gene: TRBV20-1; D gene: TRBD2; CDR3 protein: CSAKTGGPYEQYF; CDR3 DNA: TGCAGTGCAAAAACGGGGGGGCCCTACGAGCAGTACTTC
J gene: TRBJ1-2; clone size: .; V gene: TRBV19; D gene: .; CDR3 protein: CASSIVMGAGSYGYTF; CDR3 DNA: TGTGCCAGTAGTATTGTGATGGGCGCGGGGAGCTATGGCTACACCTTC
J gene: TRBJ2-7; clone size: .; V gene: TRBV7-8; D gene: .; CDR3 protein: CASSEFQNTGELF; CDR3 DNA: TGTGCCAGCAGTGAATTTCAAAACACCGGGGAGCTGTTT
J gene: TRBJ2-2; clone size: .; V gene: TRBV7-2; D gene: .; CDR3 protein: CASSFSEAAETQYF; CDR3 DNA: TGTGCCAGCAGCTTTAGCGAAGCAGCGGAGACCCAGTACTTT
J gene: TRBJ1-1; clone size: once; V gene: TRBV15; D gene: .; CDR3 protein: CACKAVDDAFF; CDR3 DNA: TGTGCCTGCAAGGCGGTGGATGACGCTTTCTTT
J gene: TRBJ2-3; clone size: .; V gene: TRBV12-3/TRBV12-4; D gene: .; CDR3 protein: CASSRDLWGAFTQYF; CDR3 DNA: TGTGCCAGCAGCCGCGATCTCTGGGGGGCCTTTACGCAGTATTTT
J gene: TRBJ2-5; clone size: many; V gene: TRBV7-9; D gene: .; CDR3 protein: CASSLPTVQETQYF; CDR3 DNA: TGTGCCAGCAGCTTACCGACAGTTCAAGAGACCCAGTACTTC
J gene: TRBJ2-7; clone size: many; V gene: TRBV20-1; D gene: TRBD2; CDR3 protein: CSAFAPGLAGAGSYEQYF; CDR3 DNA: TGCAGTGCTTTCGCGCCGGGACTAGCGGGGGCTGGCTCCTACGAGCAGTACTTC
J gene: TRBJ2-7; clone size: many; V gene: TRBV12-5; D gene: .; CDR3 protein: CASGPRTDGEQYF; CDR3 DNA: TGTGCTAGTGGTCCACGGACCGACGGGGAGCAGTACTTC
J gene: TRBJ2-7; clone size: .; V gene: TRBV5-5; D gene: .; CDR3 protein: CASSIPTGTGELYF; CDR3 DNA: TGTGCCAGCAGCATCCCTACAGGGACCGGGGAGCTGTACTTC
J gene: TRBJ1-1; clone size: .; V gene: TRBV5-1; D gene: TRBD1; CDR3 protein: CASSPIQTGGEAFF; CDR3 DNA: TGCGCCAGCAGCCCGATACAAACAGGGGGTGAAGCTTTCTTT
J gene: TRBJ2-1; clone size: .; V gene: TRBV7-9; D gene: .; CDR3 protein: CASSGARSSYEQFF; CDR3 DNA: TGTGCCAGCTCGGGGGCGAGGTCCAGTTATGAGCAGTTCTTC
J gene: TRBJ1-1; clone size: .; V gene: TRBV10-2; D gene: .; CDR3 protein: CASREAGARNSEAFF; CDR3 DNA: TGTGCCAGCAGAGAAGCGGGTGCCAGGAACTCTGAAGCTTTCTTC
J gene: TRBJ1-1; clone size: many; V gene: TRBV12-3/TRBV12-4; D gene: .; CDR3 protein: CASSRTASNTEAFF; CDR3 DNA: TGTGCCAGCAGTCGGACAGCCTCGAACACTGAAGCTTTCTTT
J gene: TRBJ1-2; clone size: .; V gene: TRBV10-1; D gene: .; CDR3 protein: CASSPGLGTYGYTF; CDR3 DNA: TGCGCCAGCAGCCCTGGGCTGGGGACCTATGGCTACACCTTC
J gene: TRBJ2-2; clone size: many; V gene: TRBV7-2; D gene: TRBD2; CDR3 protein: CASSTHSGGRTGELFF; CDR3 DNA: TGTGCCAGCAGCACTCACTCGGGGGGGCGTACCGGGGAGCTGTTTTTT
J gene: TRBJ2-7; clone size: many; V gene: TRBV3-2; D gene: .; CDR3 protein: CASSQEGHRCPYTCEQYF; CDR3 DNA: .
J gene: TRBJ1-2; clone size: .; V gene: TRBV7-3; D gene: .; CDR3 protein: CASSGGDGGRSYGYTF; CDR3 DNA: TGTGCCAGCAGTGGAGGGGACGGGGGTCGAAGCTATGGCTACACCTTC
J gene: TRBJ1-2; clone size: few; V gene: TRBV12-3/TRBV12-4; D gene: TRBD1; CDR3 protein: CASSSGGSDYGYTF; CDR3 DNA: TGTGCCAGCAGTTCAGGGGGCTCGGACTATGGCTACACCTTC
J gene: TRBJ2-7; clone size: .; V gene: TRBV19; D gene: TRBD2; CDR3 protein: CASSTSLLAGALEQYF; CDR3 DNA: TGTGCCAGTAGTACCAGCTTACTAGCGGGGGCCCTCGAGCAGTACTTC
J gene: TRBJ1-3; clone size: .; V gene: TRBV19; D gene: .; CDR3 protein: CASSIGVSGNTIYF; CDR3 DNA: TGTGCCAGTAGTATTGGAGTCTCTGGAAACACCATATATTTT
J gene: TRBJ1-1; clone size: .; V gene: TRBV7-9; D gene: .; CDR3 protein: CASSLDRSSSGNTEAFF; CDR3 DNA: TGTGCCAGCAGCTTAGATCGAAGTTCCTCTGGAAACACCGAAGCTTTCTTT
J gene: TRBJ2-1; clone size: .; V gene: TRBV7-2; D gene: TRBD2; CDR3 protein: CASTRSGGPKNVQFF; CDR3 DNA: TGTGCCAGCACCCGAAGCGGGGGGCCCAAGAATGTGCAGTTCTTC
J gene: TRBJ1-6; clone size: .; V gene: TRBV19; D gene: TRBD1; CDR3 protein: CASSVTGGGSPRHF; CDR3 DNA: TGTGCCAGTAGCGTAACAGGGGGAGGGTCTCCCCGCCACTTT